The rows below give T cell receptor beta chains drawn from one sample of a study of tumour-infiltrating T cells in Burkitt lymphoma. Sequenced by immunoSEQ multiplex PCR; TCRdb stores in-frame clones only, minus some. The data show 46,000 or so clones, 31% seen once. Sequenced input: tumor tissue. Receptors originate from a human donor with Burkitt lymphoma. Both conserved end residues are trimmed from each CDR3. Part of the rows lack a size; the others show once, few, many or a class for expanded clones.

J gene | clone size | V gene | CDR3 protein
TRBJ2-5 | - | TRBV9 | ASSGTSGGARETQY
TRBJ2-2 | - | TRBV4-3 | ASSQERGTGELF
TRBJ1-2 | few | TRBV5-8 | ASSPGTGRRSRDGYT
TRBJ2-2 | many | TRBV30 | AWSTGTTSNTGELF
TRBJ1-4 | - | TRBV27 | ASSDQGKGIVYEKLF
TRBJ1-3 | few | TRBV4-1 | ASSQDREVVSGNTIY
TRBJ1-1 | few | TRBV4-3 | ASSQVLNTEAF
TRBJ2-2 | few | TRBV5-5 | ASRESFAGNTGELF
TRBJ2-3 | - | TRBV7-2 | ASSLGDVYTQY
TRBJ1-1 | - | TRBV5-1 | ASSLDPNTEAF
TRBJ2-2 | - | TRBV7-2 | ASSLQAGGSTGELF
TRBJ2-1 | - | TRBV4-2 | ASSQDLAGSYNEQF
TRBJ1-5 | few | TRBV15 | ATSRSGQEYQPQH
TRBJ2-3 | - | TRBV29-1 | SVEGSATDTQY
TRBJ2-5 | - | TRBV2 | ASSVAGGVKTQY
TRBJ2-3 | few | TRBV2 | ASSVPSGGTDTQY
TRBJ2-2 | - | TRBV5-1 | ASSPFGPTGGRTGELF
TRBJ2-3 | few | TRBV29-1 | SASLSWGSDTQY
TRBJ1-5 | many | TRBV2 | ASTGGQDSTQPQH
TRBJ1-1 | - | TRBV6-1 | ASSEIRVLGTEAF
TRBJ1-1 | few | TRBV5-1 | ASSRRVVGGSAGTEAF
TRBJ2-7 | - | TRBV19 | ASSIDSYEQY
TRBJ1-1 | - | TRBV5-4 | ASSYDSTEAF
TRBJ2-2 | few | TRBV6-5 | ASSSTGPTGELF
TRBJ2-5 | few | TRBV7-6 | ASKVEAVGTQY
TRBJ1-1 | few | TRBV5-4 | ASSDPRGANTEAF
TRBJ1-2 | few | TRBV5-6 | ASSLIRSVDGYT
TRBJ2-7 | few | TRBV6-1 | ASSEVGGAGREQY
TRBJ2-5 | - | TRBV5-4 | ASSFYTGGETQY
TRBJ2-2 | once | TRBV7-2 | ASKLVGGPPGELF
TRBJ2-5 | few | TRBV6-5 | ASRGSGGTWETQY
TRBJ2-7 | - | TRBV6-5 | ASSTTRGYEQY
TRBJ2-2 | few | TRBV5-6 | ASSPPSGGGTGELF
TRBJ2-5 | few | TRBV7-9 | ASSLWETQY
TRBJ1-5 | - | TRBV4-1 | ASSQAGKEPQH
TRBJ2-1 | - | TRBV5-6 | ASSFSNEQF
TRBJ1-6 | - | TRBV2 | ASSGLQNSPLH
TRBJ1-1 | few | TRBV20-1 | SATQGGEAF
TRBJ1-5 | - | TRBV6-5 | ASRAGGAGQPQH
TRBJ1-1 | - | TRBV5-1 | ASSLTWVSGTEAF
TRBJ1-1 | few | TRBV6-5 | ASSSWAIMNTEAF
TRBJ1-1 | - | TRBV11-2 | ASSLQGAEAF
TRBJ2-7 | few | TRBV5-1 | ASSLGQGLMISTYEQY
TRBJ1-2 | few | TRBV19 | ASSPGPRIGYT
TRBJ1-3 | - | TRBV19 | ASSDPGQGLTIY
TRBJ1-1 | - | TRBV5-1 | ASSFRSGTGGIMNTEAF
TRBJ1-2 | - | TRBV30 | ALGTVRKGGYT
TRBJ2-3 | few | TRBV7-9 | ASSPGTGVTDTQY
TRBJ2-2 | - | TRBV11-3 | ASSFLTGTGELF
TRBJ2-1 | - | TRBV29-1 | SVEDVGRSDEQF
TRBJ2-5 | - | TRBV5-6 | ASSLWLAGGSGLETQY
TRBJ2-3 | few | TRBV5-1 | ASSFGTGPSTDTQY
TRBJ1-3 | - | TRBV4-2 | ASSKDSGQGAYSGNTIY
TRBJ1-1 | - | TRBV6-5 | ASSPGYGNTEAF
TRBJ1-2 | - | TRBV6-1 | ASSEDVWAVEAGYT